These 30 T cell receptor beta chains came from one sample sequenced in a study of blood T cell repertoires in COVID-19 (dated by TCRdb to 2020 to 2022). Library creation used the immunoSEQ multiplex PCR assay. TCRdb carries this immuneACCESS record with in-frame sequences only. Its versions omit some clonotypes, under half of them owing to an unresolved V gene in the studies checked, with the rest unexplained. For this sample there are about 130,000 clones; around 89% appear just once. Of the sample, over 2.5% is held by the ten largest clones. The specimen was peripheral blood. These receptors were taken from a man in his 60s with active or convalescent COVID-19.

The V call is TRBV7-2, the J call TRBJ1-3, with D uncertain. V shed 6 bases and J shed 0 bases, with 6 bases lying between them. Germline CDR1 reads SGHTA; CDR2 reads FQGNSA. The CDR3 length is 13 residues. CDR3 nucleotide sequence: TGTGCCAGCAGGGAGAGCTCTGGAAACACCATATATTTT. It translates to CASRESSGNTIYF.

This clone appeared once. CDR3 residues: CASSPPTGVDTQYF. The CDR3 region has the DNA TGTGCCAGCTCACCGCCGACAGGGGTGGATACGCAGTATTTT. V and J are TRBV18 and TRBJ2-3; 8 bases agree with TRBD1. CDR3 length: 14 residues. V shed 3 bases, J shed 6 bases, and the junction held 5 bases outside the gene matches. Looked up from germline, CDR1 is KGHSH and CDR2 is LQKENI.

CDR3 protein: CATSAGQGTQYF. DNA of the CDR3: TGTGCCACCAGTGCAGGGCAGGGTACGCAGTATTTT. The V gene is TRBV24-1, the J gene TRBJ2-3, with a weak D call TRBD1 (5 bases). V was clipped by 5 bases and J by 8 bases, with 10 bases between them. This CDR3 comprises 12 residues. The germline V gene encodes CDR1 KGHDR and CDR2 SFDVKD.

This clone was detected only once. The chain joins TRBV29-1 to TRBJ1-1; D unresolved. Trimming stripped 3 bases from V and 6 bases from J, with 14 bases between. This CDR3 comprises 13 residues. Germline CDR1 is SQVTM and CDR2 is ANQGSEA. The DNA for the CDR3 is TGCAGCGTTGATATCGGGGTGGGTTCTGAAGCTTTCTTT. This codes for CSVDIGVGSEAFF. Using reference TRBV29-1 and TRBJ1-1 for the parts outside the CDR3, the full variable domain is SAVISQKPSRDICQRGTSLTIQCQVDSQVTMMFWYRQQPGQSLTLIATANQGSEATYESGFVIDKFPISRPNLTFSTLTVSNMSPEDSSIYLCSVDIGVGSEAFFGQGTRLTVV.

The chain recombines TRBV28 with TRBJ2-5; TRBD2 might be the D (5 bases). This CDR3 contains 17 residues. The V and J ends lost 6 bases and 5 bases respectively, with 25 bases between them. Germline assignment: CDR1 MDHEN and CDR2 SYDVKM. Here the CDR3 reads CASSHRLGGTFGETQYF. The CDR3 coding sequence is TGTGCCAGCAGCCATCGCCTAGGAGGAACTTTTGGGGAGACCCAGTACTTC.

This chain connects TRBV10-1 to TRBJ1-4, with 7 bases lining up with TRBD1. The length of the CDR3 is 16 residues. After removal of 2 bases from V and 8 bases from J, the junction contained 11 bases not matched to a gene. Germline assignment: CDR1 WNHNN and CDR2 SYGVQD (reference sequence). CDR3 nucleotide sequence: TGCGCCAGCAGTGAGCGTTGGTGCAGGGGGGCGGAAAAACTGTTTTTT. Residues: CASSERWCRGAEKLFF.

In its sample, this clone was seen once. The CDR3 DNA reads TGTGCCAGCAGCCTCGGGACAGGAAGCCAACCTAACACCGGGGAGCTGTTTTTT. This gives the protein CASSLGTGSQPNTGELFF. The chain joins TRBV7-6 to TRBJ2-2; 8 bases agree with TRBD1. Germline V CDR1 and CDR2: SGHVS, FNYEAQ. The CDR3 totals 18 residues. V trimming: 5 bases; J trimming: 2 bases; junction bases outside the gene matches: 13. Complete variable domain (other parts from reference TRBV7-6 and TRBJ2-2): GAGVSQSPRYKVTKRGQDVALRCDPISGHVSLYWYRQALGQGPEFLTYFNYEAQQDKSGLPNDRFSAERPEGSISTLTIQRTEQRDSAMYRCASSLGTGSQPNTGELFFGEGSRLTVL.

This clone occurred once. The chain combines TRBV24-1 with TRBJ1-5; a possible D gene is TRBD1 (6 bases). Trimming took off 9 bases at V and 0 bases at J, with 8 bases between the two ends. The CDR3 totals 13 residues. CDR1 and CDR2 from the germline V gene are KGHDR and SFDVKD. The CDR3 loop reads CATQGISNQPQHF. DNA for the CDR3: TGTGCCACCCAGGGGATTAGCAATCAGCCCCAGCATTTT.

The CDR3 bases are TGTGCCAGCAGTTCTCCCACTGAAGCTTTCTTT. It yields the protein CASSSPTEAFF. The chain couples TRBV28 to TRBJ1-1; D is unclear. Trimming left V 4 bases short and J 4 bases short, with 4 bases between. The CDR3 has 11 amino acids. The germline V gene encodes CDR1 MDHEN and CDR2 SYDVKM.

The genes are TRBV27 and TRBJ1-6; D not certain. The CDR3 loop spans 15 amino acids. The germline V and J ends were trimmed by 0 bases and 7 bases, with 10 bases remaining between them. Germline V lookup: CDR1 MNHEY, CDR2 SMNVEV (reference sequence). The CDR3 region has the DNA TGTGCCAGCAGTTTATCGCGGGGAGGAAATTCACCCCTCCACTTT. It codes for CASSLSRGGNSPLHF.

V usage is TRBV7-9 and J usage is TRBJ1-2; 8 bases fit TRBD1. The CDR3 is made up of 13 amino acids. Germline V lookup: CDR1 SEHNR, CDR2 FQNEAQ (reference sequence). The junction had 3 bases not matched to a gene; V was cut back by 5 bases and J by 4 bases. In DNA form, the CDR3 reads TGTGCCAGCAGCCCAGGGGGCGGCTATGGCTACACCTTC. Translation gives CASSPGGGYGYTF.

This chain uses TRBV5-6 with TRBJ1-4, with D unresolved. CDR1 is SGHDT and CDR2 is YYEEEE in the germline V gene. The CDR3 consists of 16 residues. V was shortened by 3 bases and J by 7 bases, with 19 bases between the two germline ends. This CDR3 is CASSSTRWWSGEKLFF. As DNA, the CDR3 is TGTGCCAGCAGCTCTACGCGGTGGTGGAGTGGTGAAAAACTGTTTTTT.

The CDR3 reads CASSQDTTSGTGELFF. CDR3 coding DNA: TGTGCCAGCAGCCAAGATACTACTAGCGGCACCGGGGAGCTGTTTTTT. The V gene is TRBV4-2, the J gene TRBJ2-2; the match to TRBD2 covers 8 bases. Trimming at V came to 0 bases and at J to 4 bases, leaving 4 bases not matched to a gene. Germline V gene data show CDR1 as LGHNA and CDR2 as YNFKEQ. The CDR3 is 16 residues long.

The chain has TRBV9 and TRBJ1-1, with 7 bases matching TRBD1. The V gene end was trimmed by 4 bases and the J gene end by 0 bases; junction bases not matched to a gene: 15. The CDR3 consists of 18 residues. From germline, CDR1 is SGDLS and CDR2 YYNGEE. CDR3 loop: CASSPQNKKGQMNTEAFF. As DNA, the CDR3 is TGTGCCAGCAGCCCACAGAATAAGAAGGGACAGATGAACACTGAAGCTTTCTTT.

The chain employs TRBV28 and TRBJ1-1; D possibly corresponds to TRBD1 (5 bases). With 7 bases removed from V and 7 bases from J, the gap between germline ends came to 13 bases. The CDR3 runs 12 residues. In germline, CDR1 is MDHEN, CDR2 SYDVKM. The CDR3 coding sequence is TGTGCCAGCAACTATCAGGGTCGTGAAGCTTTCTTT. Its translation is CASNYQGREAFF.

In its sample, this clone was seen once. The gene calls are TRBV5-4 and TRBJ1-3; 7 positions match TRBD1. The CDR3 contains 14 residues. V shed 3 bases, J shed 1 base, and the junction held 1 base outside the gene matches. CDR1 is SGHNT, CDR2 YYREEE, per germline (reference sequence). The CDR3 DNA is TGTGCCAGCAGCTCGACAGGGTCTGGAAACACCATATATTTT. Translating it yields CASSSTGSGNTIYF.

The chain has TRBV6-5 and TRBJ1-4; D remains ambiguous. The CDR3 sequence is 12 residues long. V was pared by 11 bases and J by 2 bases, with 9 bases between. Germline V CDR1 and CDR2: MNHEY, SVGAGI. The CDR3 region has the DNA TGTGCCGGAGGGTTGACTAATGAAAAACTGTTTTTT. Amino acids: CAGGLTNEKLFF.

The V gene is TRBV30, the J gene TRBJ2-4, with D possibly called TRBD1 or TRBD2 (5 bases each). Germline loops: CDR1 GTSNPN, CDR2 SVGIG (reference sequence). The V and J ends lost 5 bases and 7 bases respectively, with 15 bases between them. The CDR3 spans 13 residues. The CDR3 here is CAWGTSPGNIQYF. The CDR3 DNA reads TGTGCCTGGGGGACCTCACCAGGGAACATTCAGTACTTC.

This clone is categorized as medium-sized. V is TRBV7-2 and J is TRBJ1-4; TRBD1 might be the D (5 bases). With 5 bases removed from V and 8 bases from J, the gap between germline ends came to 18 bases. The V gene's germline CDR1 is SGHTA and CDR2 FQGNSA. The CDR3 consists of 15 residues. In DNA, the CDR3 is TGTGCCAGCAGCCCCCAAGGGCAGGGCGGCGAAAAACTGTTTTTT. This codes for CASSPQGQGGEKLFF. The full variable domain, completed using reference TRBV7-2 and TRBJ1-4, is GAGVSQSPSNKVTEKGKDVELRCDPISGHTALYWYRQSLGQGLEFLIYFQGNSAPDKSGLPSDRFSAERTGGSVSTLTIQRTQQEDSAVYLCASSPQGQGGEKLFFGSGTQLSVL.

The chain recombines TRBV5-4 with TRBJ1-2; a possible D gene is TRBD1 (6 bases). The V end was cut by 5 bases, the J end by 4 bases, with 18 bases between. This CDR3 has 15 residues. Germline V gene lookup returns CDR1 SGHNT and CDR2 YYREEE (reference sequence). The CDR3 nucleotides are TGTGCCAGCAGGCAAATACAGGGATCTGGCTATGGCTACACCTTC. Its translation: CASRQIQGSGYGYTF.

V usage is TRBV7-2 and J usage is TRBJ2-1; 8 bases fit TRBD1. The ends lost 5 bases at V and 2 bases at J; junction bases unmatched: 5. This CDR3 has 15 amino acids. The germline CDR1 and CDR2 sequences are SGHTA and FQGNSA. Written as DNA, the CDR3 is TGTGCCAGCAGCACCCAACAGGGGGCCTACAATGAGCAGTTCTTC. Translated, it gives CASSTQQGAYNEQFF.

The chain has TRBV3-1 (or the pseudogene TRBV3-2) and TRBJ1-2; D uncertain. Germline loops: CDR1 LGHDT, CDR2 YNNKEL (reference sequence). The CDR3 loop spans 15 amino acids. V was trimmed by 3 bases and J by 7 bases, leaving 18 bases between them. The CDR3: CASSHWESVAAGYTF. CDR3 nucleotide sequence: TGTGCCAGCAGCCACTGGGAGTCTGTGGCCGCTGGCTACACCTTC.

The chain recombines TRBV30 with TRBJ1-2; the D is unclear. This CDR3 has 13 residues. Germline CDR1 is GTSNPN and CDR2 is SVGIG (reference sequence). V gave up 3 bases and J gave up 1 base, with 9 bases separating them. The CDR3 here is CAWRRTVNYGYTF. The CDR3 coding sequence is TGTGCCTGGAGGAGAACAGTTAACTATGGCTACACCTTC. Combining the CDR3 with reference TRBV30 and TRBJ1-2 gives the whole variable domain SQTIHQWPATLVQPVGSPLSLECTVEGTSNPNLYWYRQAAGRGLQLLFYSVGIGQISSEVPQNLSASRPQDRQFILSSKKLLLSDSGFYLCAWRRTVNYGYTFGSGTRLTVV.

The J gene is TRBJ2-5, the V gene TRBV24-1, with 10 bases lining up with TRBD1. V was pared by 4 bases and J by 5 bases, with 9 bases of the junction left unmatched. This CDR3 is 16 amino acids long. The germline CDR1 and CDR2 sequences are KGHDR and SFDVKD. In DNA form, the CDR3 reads TGTGCCACCAGTGACCTTGGACAGGGGGATCGCGAGACCCAGTACTTC. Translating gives CATSDLGQGDRETQYF.

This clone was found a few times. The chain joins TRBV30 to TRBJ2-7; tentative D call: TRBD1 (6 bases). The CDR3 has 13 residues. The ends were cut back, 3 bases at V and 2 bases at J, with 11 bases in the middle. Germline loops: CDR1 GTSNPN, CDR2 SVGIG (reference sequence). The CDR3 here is CAWRGDITYEQYF. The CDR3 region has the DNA TGTGCCTGGAGGGGGGACATCACCTACGAGCAGTACTTC.

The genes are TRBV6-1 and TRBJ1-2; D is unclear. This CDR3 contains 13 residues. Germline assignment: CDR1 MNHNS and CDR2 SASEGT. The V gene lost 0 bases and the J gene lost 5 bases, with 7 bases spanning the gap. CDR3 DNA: TGTGCCAGCAGTGAAGCGCGGCAATATGGCTACACCTTC. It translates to CASSEARQYGYTF.

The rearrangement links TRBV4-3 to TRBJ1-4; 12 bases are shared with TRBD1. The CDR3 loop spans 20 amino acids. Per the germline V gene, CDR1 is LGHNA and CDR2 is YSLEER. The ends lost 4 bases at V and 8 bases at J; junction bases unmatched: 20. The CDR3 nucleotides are TGCGCCAGCAGCCCAAATACCAACGTGGGACAGGGGGCGTCAAGGGAAAAACTGTTTTTT. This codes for CASSPNTNVGQGASREKLFF.

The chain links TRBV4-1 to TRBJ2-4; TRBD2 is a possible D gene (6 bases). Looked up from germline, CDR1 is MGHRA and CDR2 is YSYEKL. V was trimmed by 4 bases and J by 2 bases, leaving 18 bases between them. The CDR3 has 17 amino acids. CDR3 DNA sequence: TGCGCCAGCAGCCCGGGACCGGGGGTTCGGACCAAAAACATTCAGTACTTC. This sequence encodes CASSPGPGVRTKNIQYF.

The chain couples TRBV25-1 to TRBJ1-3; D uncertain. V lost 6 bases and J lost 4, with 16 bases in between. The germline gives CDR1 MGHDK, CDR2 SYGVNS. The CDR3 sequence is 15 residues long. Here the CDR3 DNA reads TGTGCCAGCAGCCTCGACTACGACGCGGGAAACACCATATATTTT. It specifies CASSLDYDAGNTIYF.

DNA for the CDR3: TGCGCCAGCAGCCAACTAGCGGGAGGTTCCTACGAGCAGTACTTC. Its translation is CASSQLAGGSYEQYF. The chain recombines TRBV4-1 with TRBJ2-7, with 11 positions matching TRBD2. V gave up 2 bases and J gave up 1 base; unmatched junction bases: 1. CDR1 is MGHRA, CDR2 YSYEKL, per germline. The CDR3 spans 15 residues.